This TCR beta chain was retrieved from a study of blood T cell repertoires in COVID-19. Study background: PBMCs, B-cell-depleted T cells, or T cells were the source of the cDNA or gDNA that made up the material.

This table comes from immunoSEQ multiplex PCR, and its TCRdb copy is limited to in-frame clones, with some not included. Of around 58,000 clones detected, just over 85% appear once; the ten largest clones hold 4.5% to 5%. Trimming left V 0 bases short and J 2 bases short, with 10 bases between. The CDR3 is 15 residues long. Germline V gene sequence: CDR1 LGHNA, CDR2 YSLEER. This TCR came from a human donor in a cohort sampled during active COVID-19. V is TRBV4-3 and J is TRBJ1-2, with no clear D. The sequencing input was peripheral blood. The CDR3 spells CASSQDDNGNYGYTF. The DNA of the CDR3 is TGCGCCAGCAGCCAAGATGATAACGGGAACTATGGCTACACCTTC.